This T cell receptor beta chain was retrieved from a study of cytomegalovirus exposure and HLA in healthy donors. Points from the study as a whole: Within the data, a cluster of highly shared sequence variants was likely a sequencing artifact.

V lost 4 bases to trimming and J lost 5 bases; unmatched junction nucleotides: 6. CDR1 is SGHTA and CDR2 is FQGNSA in the germline V gene. This CDR3 has 17 amino acids. About this clone itself: Its antigen is undetermined.

A multiplex PCR was run with 60 Vbeta primers and 13 Jbeta primers. The assay was immunoSEQ multiplex PCR, and TCRdb's table has in-frame clones only and misses some. The sample holds approximately 150,000 clones, around 65% seen once. This TCR derives from a male donor in good health and CMV-seronegative. The material sequenced was PBMCs. The V call is TRBV7-2, the J call TRBJ2-2, with 14 positions matching TRBD2. The CDR3: CASSSAGLAGGTGELFF. Written as DNA, the CDR3 is TGTGCCAGCAGCTCCGCCGGACTAGCGGGGGGTACCGGGGAGCTGTTTTTT.